The source of this T cell receptor (beta chain) is a study of shared T cell receptors in the human thymus. CDR1 MNHEY and CDR2 SMNVEV come from the germline V gene (reference sequence). CDR3 length: 11 amino acids. V dropped 7 bases and J dropped 6 bases, with 8 bases sitting between them. Generated by immunoSEQ multiplex PCR, the TCRdb table keeps only in-frame clones and is missing some. Among roughly 500,000 clones, 75% to 85% were seen once, and the ten largest hold 0.013%. These data also formed part of another study, on human thymus T cells. This second report adds: All donors were healthy Finnish infants who were undergoing corrective surgery to treat congenital heart defects. During corrective heart surgery, resections were taken, and the thymus tissue came from them. Biased V and J segment usage appeared in thymus and peripheral blood.

This chain links TRBV27 with TRBJ2-3; D gene uncertain. The sample consisted of thymocytes. The receptor was isolated from a boy less than two years old with a congenital heart defect. The CDR3 spells CASMGADTQYF. CDR3 nucleotides: TGTGCCAGCATGGGCGCCGATACGCAGTATTTT.